A selection of T cell receptor beta chains follows, all from one sample in a study of blood T cell repertoires in COVID-19. Profiling relied on immunoSEQ multiplex PCR, and the TCRdb table lists in-frame clones only, not all of them. The sample has around 150,000 clones, roughly 79% seen once; the top ten hold about 20%. The source material was peripheral blood. These receptors were collected from an elderly woman with acute or convalescent COVID-19. CDR3s include the opening cysteine and the closing phenylalanine or tryptophan. A D gene is named only where the DNA matches it firmly. The size of a clone is reported for some rows only, either as once, few or many, or as a class for expanded clones.

TRBD2	TRBV5-1	-	TRBJ2-2	TGCGCCAGCAGCTTGAGTACTAGCGGGAGGGCCTACACCGGGGAGCTGTTTTTT	CASSLSTSGRAYTGELFF
-	TRBV19	-	TRBJ2-7	TGTGCCAGTAGTATATCAGGGCTCGGGTACGAGCAGTACTTC	CASSISGLGYEQYF
-	TRBV20-1	-	TRBJ1-2	TGCAGTGCTAGTGTCCTCCCCGGGGGCTACACCTTC	CSASVLPGGYTF
-	TRBV27	-	TRBJ2-7	TGTGCCAGCAGTTTCCCGGGAGAAAGCGAGCAGTACTTC	CASSFPGESEQYF
-	TRBV7-9	-	TRBJ1-2	TGTGCCAGCAGCGTTAGGAAGTCTAGCCGGCAGCGCGGCTACACCTTC	CASSVRKSSRQRGYTF
-	TRBV5-4	-	TRBJ2-1	TGTGCCAGCAGCTTGGGCCAGGGGTCCTACAATGAGCAGTTCTTC	CASSLGQGSYNEQFF
TRBD2	TRBV2	-	TRBJ2-1	TGTGCCAGCAGTGAAGGGCTAGCGGGAGGGCGGGTGCAGTTCTTC	CASSEGLAGGRVQFF
TRBD2	TRBV23-1	few	TRBJ2-3	TGCGCCAGCAGTCAACCCTACCCACTAGCGGGAGGGGCAGATACGCAGTATTTT	CASSQPYPLAGGADTQYF
TRBD1	TRBV14	few	TRBJ2-2	TGTGCCAGCAGCCCCACAGGGGGCGAGGACACCGGGGAGCTGTTTTTT	CASSPTGGEDTGELFF
TRBD2	TRBV13	-	TRBJ2-1	TGTGCCAGCAGCTTTCAGGGACTAGCCCTAGCCTTCCCCTACAATGAGCAGTTCTTC	CASSFQGLALAFPYNEQFF
-	TRBV7-6	few	TRBJ2-1	TGTGCCAGCAGCTTAGGAGGGATAACCGGTGAGCAGTTCTTC	CASSLGGITGEQFF
TRBD1	TRBV2	-	TRBJ1-1	TGTGCCAGCACCCAAGGGTGGACAGGAGACACTGAAGCTTTCTTT	CASTQGWTGDTEAFF
TRBD1	TRBV5-5	-	TRBJ1-2	TGTGCCAGCAGCTTAACCGGGACAGGGAAAGATGGCTACACCTTC	CASSLTGTGKDGYTF
TRBD2	TRBV29-1	-	TRBJ2-3	TGCAGCGTTGATAGCGGGGCCACAGATACGCAGTATTTT	CSVDSGATDTQYF
-	TRBV27	-	TRBJ1-5	TGTGCCAGCAGTTTACGGTTCTATAGCAATCAGCCCCAGCATTTT	CASSLRFYSNQPQHF
-	TRBV11-2	-	TRBJ2-7	TGTGCCAGCAGCTCCGTGCTAGCGCCCGAGCAGTACTTC	CASSSVLAPEQYF
-	TRBV18	few	TRBJ1-2	TGTGCCAGCTCACCCCCCGGGAGGGTGGAAGGCTACACCTTC	CASSPPGRVEGYTF
-	TRBV20-1	-	TRBJ1-2	TGCAGTGCTAGTGGTCGACTGGGCTATGGCTACACCTTC	CSASGRLGYGYTF
-	TRBV21-1	-	TRBJ2-1	TGTGCCAGCCCGAGTCGGACAGGGGGTATAGACCATGAGCAGTTCTTC	CASPSRTGGIDHEQFF
-	TRBV20-1	-	TRBJ1-5	TGCAGTGCCAGTTGGGGGCAAGACCAGCCCCAGCATTTT	CSASWGQDQPQHF
TRBD1	TRBV19	-	TRBJ2-2	TGTGCCAGTACACAGGGGCGGGACACCGGGGAGCTGTTTTTT	CASTQGRDTGELFF
TRBD1	TRBV19	few	TRBJ1-4	TGTGCCAGTAGAACACTGACAGGGAGTGAAAAACTGTTTTTT	CASRTLTGSEKLFF
-	TRBV9	-	TRBJ2-2	TGTGCCAGCAGCGTAGAAGGCCGACTAGGGTACACCGGGGAGCTGTTTTTT	CASSVEGRLGYTGELFF
-	TRBV19	-	TRBJ2-2	TGTGCCAGTAGTACCCGTGACAGTCGGTGGCGGGGTTACACCGGGGAGCTGTTTTTT	CASSTRDSRWRGYTGELFF
-	TRBV7-2	-	TRBJ1-5	TGTGCCAGCAGCTTAAATAGGGGGCAGCCCCAGCATTTT	CASSLNRGQPQHF
TRBD2	TRBV5-1	-	TRBJ2-2	TGCGCCAGCAGCGCGTTAGCGGGAGTAAAAACCGGGGAGCTGTTTTTT	CASSALAGVKTGELFF
TRBD2	TRBV7-2	-	TRBJ2-1	TGTGCCAGCAGCTTAAGTCCTAGCGGCTTATACAATGAGCAGTTCTTC	CASSLSPSGLYNEQFF
-	TRBV9	-	TRBJ2-2	TGTGCCAGCAGCGTAGTTAGCACCGGGGAGCTGTTTTTT	CASSVVSTGELFF
TRBD1	TRBV20-1	-	TRBJ2-1	TGCAGTGCTAGTGGGGACAGAAATGAGCAGTTCTTC	CSASGDRNEQFF
TRBD1	TRBV5-6	-	TRBJ1-3	TGTGCCAGCAGCTTGGTATCCGGGACAGGGGGAATTCAGAGAAACACCATATATTTT	CASSLVSGTGGIQRNTIYF
-	TRBV9	-	TRBJ1-2	TGTGCCAGCAGCGCCGGTGGCAGGGGTAACTATGGCTACACCTTC	CASSAGGRGNYGYTF
-	TRBV19	once	TRBJ1-2	TGTGCCAGTAGCCTCCAGAAGGGGTATGGCTACACCTTC	CASSLQKGYGYTF
-	TRBV27	-	TRBJ2-7	TGTGCCAGCAGTTTTTCCCATAGGCAGGGTTGGAGCTACGAGCAGTACTTC	CASSFSHRQGWSYEQYF
TRBD1	TRBV5-1	-	TRBJ2-5	TGCGCCAGCAGCTTTTCCCCGACAGGGGTTGAGACCCAGTACTTC	CASSFSPTGVETQYF
-	TRBV14	-	TRBJ2-2	TGTGCCAGCAGCCAAGCCGGGACTGGCACCGGGGAGCTGTTTTTT	CASSQAGTGTGELFF
TRBD1	TRBV6-6	-	TRBJ1-5	TGTGCCAGCACCCCCGGAGGAGGGGGCAGACAGCCCCAGCATTTT	CASTPGGGGRQPQHF
-	TRBV5-1	-	TRBJ1-2	TGCGCCAGCAGATCTGGTGGCGGAGTAAGCTATGGCTACACCTTC	CASRSGGGVSYGYTF
TRBD1	TRBV9	-	TRBJ1-2	TGTGCCAGCAGACCAGGGGGATCTACTTCTAACTATGGCTACACCTTC	CASRPGGSTSNYGYTF
-	TRBV16	-	TRBJ1-3	TGTGCCAGCAGCCAATCAAGAGGGCCTCTCTCTGGAAACACCATATATTTT	CASSQSRGPLSGNTIYF
TRBD1	TRBV7-2	-	TRBJ2-4	TGTGCCAGCAGCTTAACTTGGACAGGGGGCGCCAAAAACATTCAGTACTTC	CASSLTWTGGAKNIQYF
TRBD2	TRBV7-8	-	TRBJ2-7	TGTGCCAGCAGCTTAGCGGGGGGGGTAGAGTACTTC	CASSLAGGVEYF
-	TRBV30	-	TRBJ2-2	TGTGCCTGGAACGGACACAACACGAACACCGGGGAGCTGTTTTTT	CAWNGHNTNTGELFF
-	TRBV18	-	TRBJ2-3	TGTGCCAGCTCACCACCGGTGCGGGTCGATACGCAGTATTTT	CASSPPVRVDTQYF
-	TRBV30	-	TRBJ1-6	TGTGCCTGGACCCCAGCGGATAGGGATTCACCCCTCCACTTT	CAWTPADRDSPLHF
-	TRBV5-4	-	TRBJ1-1	TGTGCCAGCAGCTTCGACAGGATGGGGACTGAAGCTTTCTTT	CASSFDRMGTEAFF
-	TRBV3-1/TRBV3-2	-	TRBJ2-3	TGTGCCAGCAGTCTACTCTTGACAGATACGCAGTATTTT	CASSLLLTDTQYF
TRBD1	TRBV4-1	-	TRBJ1-4	TGCGCCAGCAGCCAAGAATACAGGGGGATTGAAAAACTGTTTTTT	CASSQEYRGIEKLFF
-	TRBV5-6	once	TRBJ2-1	TGTGCCAGCAGAGAGGGGGTCTCCTACAATGAGCAGTTCTTC	CASREGVSYNEQFF
-	TRBV9	-	TRBJ1-1	TGTGCCAGCAGCGCTCCGACTGATTTTATGAACACTGAAGCTTTCTTT	CASSAPTDFMNTEAFF
TRBD1	TRBV18	-	TRBJ2-7	TGTGCCAGCTCACTTACAGGGGAAGGTTACGAGCAGTACTTC	CASSLTGEGYEQYF